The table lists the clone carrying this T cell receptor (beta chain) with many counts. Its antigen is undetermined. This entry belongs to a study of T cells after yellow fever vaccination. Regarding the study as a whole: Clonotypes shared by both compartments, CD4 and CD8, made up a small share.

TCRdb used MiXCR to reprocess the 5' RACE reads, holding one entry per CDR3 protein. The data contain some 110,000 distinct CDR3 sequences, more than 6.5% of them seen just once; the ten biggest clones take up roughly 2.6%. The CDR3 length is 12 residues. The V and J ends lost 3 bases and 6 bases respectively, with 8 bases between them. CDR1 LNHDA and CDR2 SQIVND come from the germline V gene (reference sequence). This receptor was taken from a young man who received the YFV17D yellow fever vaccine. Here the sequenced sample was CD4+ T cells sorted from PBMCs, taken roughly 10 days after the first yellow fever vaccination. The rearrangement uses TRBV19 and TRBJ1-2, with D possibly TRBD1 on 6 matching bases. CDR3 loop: CASSIRGNGYTF. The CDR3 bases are TGTGCCAGTAGTATCAGGGGAAATGGCTACACCTTC.